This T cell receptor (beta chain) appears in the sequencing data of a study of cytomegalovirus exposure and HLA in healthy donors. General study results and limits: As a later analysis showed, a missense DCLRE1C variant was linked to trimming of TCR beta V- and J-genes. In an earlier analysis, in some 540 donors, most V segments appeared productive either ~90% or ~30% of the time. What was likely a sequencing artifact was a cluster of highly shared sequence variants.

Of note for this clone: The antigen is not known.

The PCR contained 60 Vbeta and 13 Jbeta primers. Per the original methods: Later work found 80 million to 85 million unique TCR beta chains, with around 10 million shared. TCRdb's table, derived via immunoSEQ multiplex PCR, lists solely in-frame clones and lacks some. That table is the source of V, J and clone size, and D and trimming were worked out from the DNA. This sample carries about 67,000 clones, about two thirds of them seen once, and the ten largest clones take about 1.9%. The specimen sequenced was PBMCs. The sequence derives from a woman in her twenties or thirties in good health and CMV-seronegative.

CDR3 sequence reads: CASSLGRQNIHTF. The CDR3 region has the DNA TGTGCCAGCAGCTTGGGCAGACAGAATATCCACACCTTC. This chain joins TRBV5-5 and TRBJ1-2, with a possible D match to TRBD1 (5 bases). V gave up 0 bases and J gave up 12 bases, with 15 bases separating them. Germline V gene sequence: CDR1 SGHKS, CDR2 YYEKEE (reference sequence). The CDR3 covers 13 residues.